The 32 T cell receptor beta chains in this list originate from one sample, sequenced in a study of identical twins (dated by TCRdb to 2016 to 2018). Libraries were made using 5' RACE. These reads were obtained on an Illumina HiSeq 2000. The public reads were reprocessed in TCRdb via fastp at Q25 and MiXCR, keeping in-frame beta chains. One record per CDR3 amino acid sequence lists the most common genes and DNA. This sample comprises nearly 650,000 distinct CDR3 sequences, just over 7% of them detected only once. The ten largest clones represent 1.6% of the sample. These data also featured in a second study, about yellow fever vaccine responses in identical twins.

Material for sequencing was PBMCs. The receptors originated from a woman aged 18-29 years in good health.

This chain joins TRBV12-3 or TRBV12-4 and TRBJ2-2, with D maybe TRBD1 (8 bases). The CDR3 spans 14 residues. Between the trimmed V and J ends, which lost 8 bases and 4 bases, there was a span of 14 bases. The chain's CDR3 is CASETGGGTGELFF. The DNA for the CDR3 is TGTGCCAGCGAAACAGGGGGGGGCACCGGGGAGCTGTTTTTT.

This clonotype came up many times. The CDR3 here is CASSRQGWRTEAFF. In DNA form, the CDR3 reads TGTGCCAGCAGCAGACAGGGCTGGCGCACTGAAGCTTTCTTT. The chain joins TRBV2 to TRBJ1-1; 7 positions agree with TRBD1. This CDR3 region has 14 residues. Germline assignment: CDR1 SNHLY and CDR2 FYNNEI. The trim removed 6 bases at V and 4 bases at J, leaving 8 bases unmatched.

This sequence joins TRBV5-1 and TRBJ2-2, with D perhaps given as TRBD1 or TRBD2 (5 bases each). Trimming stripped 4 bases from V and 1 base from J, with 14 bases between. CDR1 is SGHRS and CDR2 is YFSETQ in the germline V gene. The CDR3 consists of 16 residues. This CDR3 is CASSPLGRMNTGELFF. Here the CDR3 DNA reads TGCGCCAGCAGCCCCCTGGGACGGATGAACACCGGGGAGCTGTTTTTT. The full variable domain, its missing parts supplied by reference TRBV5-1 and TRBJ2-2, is KAGVTQTPRYLIKTRGQQVTLSCSPISGHRSVSWYQQTPGQGLQFLFEYFSETQRNKGNFPGRFSGRQFSNSRSEMNVSTLELGDSALYLCASSPLGRMNTGELFFGEGSRLTVL.

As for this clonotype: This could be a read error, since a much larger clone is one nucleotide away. The CDR3 nucleotides read TGCGCCAGCAGCTTGGATTGGTCTAGCAGGGGGATCTATGAGCAGTTCTTC. Protein sequence: CASSLDWSSRGIYEQFF. The V and J genes are TRBV5-1 and TRBJ2-1, with 7 bases fitting TRBD1. The CDR3 length is 17 residues. V dropped 0 bases and J dropped 8; count of bases not matched to a gene: 14. Germline CDR1 reads SGHRS; CDR2 reads YFSETQ.

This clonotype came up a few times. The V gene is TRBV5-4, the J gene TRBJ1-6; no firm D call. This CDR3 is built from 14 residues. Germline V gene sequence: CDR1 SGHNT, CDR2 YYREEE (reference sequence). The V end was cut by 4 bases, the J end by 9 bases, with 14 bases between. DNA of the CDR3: TGTGCCAGCAGCGACCTGACCGGGCCTTCACCCCTCCACTTT. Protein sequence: CASSDLTGPSPLHF.

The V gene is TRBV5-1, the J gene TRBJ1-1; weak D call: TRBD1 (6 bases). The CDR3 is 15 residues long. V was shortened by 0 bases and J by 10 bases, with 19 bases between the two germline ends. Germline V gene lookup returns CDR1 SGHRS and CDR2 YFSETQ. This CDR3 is CASSLGQGKSRGAFF. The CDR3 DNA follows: TGCGCCAGCAGCTTGGGGCAGGGGAAATCCCGCGGAGCTTTCTTT.

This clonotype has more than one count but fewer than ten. The CDR3 DNA reads as TGTGCCAGCAACTCCCATTTAGCCGGGGAGCTGTTTTTT. It codes for CASNSHLAGELFF. The chain recombines TRBV28 with TRBJ2-2; D gene uncertain. The CDR3 consists of 13 residues. Germline V CDR1 and CDR2: MDHEN, SYDVKM. V was clipped by 7 bases and J by 6 bases, with 12 bases between them.

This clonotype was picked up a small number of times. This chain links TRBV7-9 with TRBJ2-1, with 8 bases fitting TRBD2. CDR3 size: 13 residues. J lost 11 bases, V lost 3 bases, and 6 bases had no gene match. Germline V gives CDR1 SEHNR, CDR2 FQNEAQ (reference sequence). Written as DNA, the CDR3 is TGTGCCAGCAGCTTTGGGACTAGTGTTAAGCAGTTCTTC. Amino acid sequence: CASSFGTSVKQFF.

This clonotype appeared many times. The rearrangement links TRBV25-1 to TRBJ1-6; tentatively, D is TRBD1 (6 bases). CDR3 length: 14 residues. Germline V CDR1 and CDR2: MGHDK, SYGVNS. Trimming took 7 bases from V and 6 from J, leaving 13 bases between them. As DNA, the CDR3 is TGTGCCAGCACAGAAAGGGGGGGTAATTCACCCCTCCACTTT. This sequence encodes CASTERGGNSPLHF.

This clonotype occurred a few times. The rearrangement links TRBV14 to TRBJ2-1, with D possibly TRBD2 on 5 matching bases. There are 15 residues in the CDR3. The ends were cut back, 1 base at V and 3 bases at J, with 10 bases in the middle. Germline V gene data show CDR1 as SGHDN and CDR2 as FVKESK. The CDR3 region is CASSQANGVYNEQFF. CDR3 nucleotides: TGTGCCAGCAGCCAAGCAAACGGGGTCTACAATGAGCAGTTCTTC.

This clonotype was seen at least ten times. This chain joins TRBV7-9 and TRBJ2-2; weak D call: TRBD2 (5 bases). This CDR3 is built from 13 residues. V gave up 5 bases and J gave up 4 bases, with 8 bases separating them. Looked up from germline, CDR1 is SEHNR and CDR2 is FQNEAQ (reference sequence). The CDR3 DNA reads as TGTGCCAGCAGCCAGGACTCCACCGGGGAGCTGTTTTTT. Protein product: CASSQDSTGELFF. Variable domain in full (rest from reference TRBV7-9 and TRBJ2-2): DTGVSQNPRHKITKRGQNVTFRCDPISEHNRLYWYRQTLGQGPEFLTYFQNEAQLEKSRLLSDRFSAERPKGSFSTLEIQRTEQGDSAMYLCASSQDSTGELFFGEGSRLTVL.

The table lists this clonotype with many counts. In DNA, the CDR3 is TGCAGCGTTCTGGGGAGTACTGAAGCTTTCTTT. This encodes CSVLGSTEAFF. This sequence joins TRBV29-1 and TRBJ1-1; no firm D call. The CDR3 runs 11 residues. Germline-derived CDR1 and CDR2 are SQVTM and ANQGSEA. Trimming shortened V by 5 bases and J by 5 bases, and 9 bases separated the two germline ends.

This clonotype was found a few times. The CDR3 spells CSFGVASAPQETQYF. DNA of the CDR3: TGCAGCTTCGGGGTGGCTAGCGCTCCACAAGAGACCCAGTACTTC. V is TRBV29-1 and J is TRBJ2-5; possible D gene TRBD2, 6 bases. The CDR3 extends over 15 amino acids. Trimming took 8 bases from V and 2 from J, leaving 21 bases between them. The germline V gene has CDR1 SQVTM and CDR2 ANQGSEA.

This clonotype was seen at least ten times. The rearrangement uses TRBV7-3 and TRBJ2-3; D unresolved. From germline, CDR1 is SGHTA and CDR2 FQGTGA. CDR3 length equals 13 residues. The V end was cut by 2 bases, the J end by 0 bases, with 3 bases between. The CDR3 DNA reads TGTGCCAGCAGCTTATGGAGCACAGATACGCAGTATTTT. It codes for CASSLWSTDTQYF.

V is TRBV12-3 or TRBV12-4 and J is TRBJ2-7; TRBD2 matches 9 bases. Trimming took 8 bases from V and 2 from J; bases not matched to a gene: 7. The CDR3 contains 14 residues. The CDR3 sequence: CASSSSGIPYEQYF. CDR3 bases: TGTGCCAGCTCATCTAGCGGGATCCCCTACGAGCAGTACTTC.

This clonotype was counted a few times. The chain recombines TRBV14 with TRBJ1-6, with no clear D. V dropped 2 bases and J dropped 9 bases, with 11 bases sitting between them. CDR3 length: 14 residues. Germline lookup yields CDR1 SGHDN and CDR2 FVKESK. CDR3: CASSQYHTLSPLHF. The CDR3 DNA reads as TGTGCCAGCAGCCAATACCACACCCTTTCACCCCTCCACTTT. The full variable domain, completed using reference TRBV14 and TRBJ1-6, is EAGVTQFPSHSVIEKGQTVTLRCDPISGHDNLYWYRRVMGKEIKFLLHFVKESKQDESGMPNNRFLAERTGGTYSTLKVQPAELEDSGVYFCASSQYHTLSPLHFGNGTRLTVT.

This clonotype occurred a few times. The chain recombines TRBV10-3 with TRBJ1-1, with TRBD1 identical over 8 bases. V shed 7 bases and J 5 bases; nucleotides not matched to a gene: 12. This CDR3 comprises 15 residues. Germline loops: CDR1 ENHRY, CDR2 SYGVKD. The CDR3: CAITQDRVVGTEAFF. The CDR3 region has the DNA TGTGCCATCACCCAGGACAGGGTGGTCGGGACTGAAGCTTTCTTT.

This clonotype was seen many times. This chain's CDR3 is CASWETAYYGYTF. CDR3 DNA: TGTGCCAGCTGGGAGACAGCATATTATGGCTACACCTTC. V gene TRBV2 combines with J gene TRBJ1-2; D perhaps matches TRBD1 (5 bases). Trimming removed 8 bases at V and 5 bases at J, with 15 bases between. Germline V gene lookup returns CDR1 SNHLY and CDR2 FYNNEI. The CDR3 length is 13 residues.

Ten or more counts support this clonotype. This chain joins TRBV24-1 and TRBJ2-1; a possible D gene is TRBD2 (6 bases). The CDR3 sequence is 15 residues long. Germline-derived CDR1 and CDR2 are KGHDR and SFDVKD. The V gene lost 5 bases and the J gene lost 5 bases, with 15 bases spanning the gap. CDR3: CATSGVGGSNNEQFF. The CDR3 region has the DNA TGTGCCACCAGTGGGGTTGGGGGGAGTAACAATGAGCAGTTCTTC.

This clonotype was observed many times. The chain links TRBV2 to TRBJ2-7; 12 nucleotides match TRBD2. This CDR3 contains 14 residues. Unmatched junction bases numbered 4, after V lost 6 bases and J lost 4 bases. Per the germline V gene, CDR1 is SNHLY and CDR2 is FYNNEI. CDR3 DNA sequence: TGTGCCAGCAGGACTAGCGGGAGTGGTTACGAGCAGTACTTC. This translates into CASRTSGSGYEQYF.

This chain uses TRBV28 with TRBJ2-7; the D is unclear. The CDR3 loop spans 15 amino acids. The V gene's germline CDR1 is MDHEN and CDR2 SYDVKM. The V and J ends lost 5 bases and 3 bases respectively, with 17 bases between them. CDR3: CASSLPLRAHYEQYF. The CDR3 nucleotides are TGTGCCAGCAGTCTCCCCCTAAGGGCCCACTACGAGCAGTACTTC.

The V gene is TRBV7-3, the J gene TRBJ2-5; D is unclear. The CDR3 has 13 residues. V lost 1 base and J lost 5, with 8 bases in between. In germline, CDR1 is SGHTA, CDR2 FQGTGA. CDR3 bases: TGTGCCAGCAGCTTAAACCAACGGGAGACCCAGTACTTC. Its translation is CASSLNQRETQYF.

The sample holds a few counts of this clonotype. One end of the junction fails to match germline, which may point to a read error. CDR3 bases: TGTGCCAGCAGCCAAGCGACCCTGGTTCGCTTC. Residues: CASSQATLVRF. The rearrangement joins TRBV3-1 to TRBJ2-1; D call uncertain. The germline V gene encodes CDR1 LGHDT and CDR2 YNNKEL (reference sequence). This CDR3 is built from 11 residues.

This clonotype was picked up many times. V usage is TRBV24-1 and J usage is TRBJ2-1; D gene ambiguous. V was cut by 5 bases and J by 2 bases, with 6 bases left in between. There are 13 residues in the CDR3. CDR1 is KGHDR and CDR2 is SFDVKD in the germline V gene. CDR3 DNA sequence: TGTGCCACCAGTGGAACAACCTACAATGAGCAGTTCTTC. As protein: CATSGTTYNEQFF.

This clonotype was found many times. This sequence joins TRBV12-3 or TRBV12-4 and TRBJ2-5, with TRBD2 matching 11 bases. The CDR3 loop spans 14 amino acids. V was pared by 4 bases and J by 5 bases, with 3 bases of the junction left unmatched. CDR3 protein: CASSYLAGGETQYF. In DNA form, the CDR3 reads TGTGCCAGCAGTTACCTAGCGGGAGGCGAGACCCAGTACTTC.

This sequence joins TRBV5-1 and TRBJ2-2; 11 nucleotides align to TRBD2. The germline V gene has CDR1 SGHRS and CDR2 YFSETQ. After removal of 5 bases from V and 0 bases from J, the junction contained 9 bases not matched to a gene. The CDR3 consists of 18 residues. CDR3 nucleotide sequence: TGCGCCAGCAGGAAACTAGCGGGGGTGATCGCGAACACCGGGGAGCTGTTTTTT. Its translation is CASRKLAGVIANTGELFF.

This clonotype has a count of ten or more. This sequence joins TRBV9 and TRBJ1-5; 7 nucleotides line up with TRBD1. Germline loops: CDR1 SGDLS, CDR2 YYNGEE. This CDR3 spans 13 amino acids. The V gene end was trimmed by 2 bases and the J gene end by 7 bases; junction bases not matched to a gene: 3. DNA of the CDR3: TGTGCCAGCAGCGTTGGGACAGACCAGCCCCAGCATTTT. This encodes CASSVGTDQPQHF.

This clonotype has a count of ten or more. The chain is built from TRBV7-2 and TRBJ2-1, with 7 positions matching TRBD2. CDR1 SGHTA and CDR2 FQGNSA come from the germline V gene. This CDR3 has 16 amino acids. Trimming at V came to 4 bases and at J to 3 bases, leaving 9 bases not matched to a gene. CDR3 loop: CASSSLAGTNYNEQFF. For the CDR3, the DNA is TGTGCCAGCAGCTCTTTAGCGGGTACCAACTACAATGAGCAGTTCTTC.

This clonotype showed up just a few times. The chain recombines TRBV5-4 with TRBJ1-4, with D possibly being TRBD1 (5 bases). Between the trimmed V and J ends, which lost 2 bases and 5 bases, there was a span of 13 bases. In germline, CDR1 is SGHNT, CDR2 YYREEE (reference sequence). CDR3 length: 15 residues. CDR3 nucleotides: TGTGCCAGCAGCTTATCATCCAGGGACAATGAAAAACTGTTTTTT. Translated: CASSLSSRDNEKLFF.

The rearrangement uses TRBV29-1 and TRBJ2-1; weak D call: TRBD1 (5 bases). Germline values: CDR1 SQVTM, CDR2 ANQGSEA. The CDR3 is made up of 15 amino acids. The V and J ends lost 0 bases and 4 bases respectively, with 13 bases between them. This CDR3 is CSVEDPGRPYNEQFF. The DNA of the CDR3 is TGCAGCGTTGAAGACCCAGGGCGGCCATACAATGAGCAGTTCTTC.

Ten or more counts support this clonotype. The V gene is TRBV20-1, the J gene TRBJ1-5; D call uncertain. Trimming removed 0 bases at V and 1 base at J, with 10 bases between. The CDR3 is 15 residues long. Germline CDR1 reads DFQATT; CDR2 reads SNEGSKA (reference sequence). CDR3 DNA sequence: TGCAGTGCTAGAGATCCCAGTCCCAGCAATCAGCCCCAGCATTTT. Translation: CSARDPSPSNQPQHF.

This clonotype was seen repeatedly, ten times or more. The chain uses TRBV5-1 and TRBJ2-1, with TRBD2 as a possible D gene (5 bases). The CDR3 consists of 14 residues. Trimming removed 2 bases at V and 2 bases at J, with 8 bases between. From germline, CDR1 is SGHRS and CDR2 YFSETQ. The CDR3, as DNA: TGCGCCAGCAGCTTTGAGGGAGCCTACAATGAGCAGTTCTTC. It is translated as CASSFEGAYNEQFF.